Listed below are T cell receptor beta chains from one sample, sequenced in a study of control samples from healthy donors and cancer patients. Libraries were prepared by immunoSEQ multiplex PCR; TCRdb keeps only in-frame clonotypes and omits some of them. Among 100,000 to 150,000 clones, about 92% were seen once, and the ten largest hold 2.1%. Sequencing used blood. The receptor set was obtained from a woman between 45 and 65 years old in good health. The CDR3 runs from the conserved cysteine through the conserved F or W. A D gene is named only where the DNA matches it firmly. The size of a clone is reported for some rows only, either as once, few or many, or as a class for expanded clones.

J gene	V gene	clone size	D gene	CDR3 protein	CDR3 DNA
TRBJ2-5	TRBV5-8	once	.	CASSLPKETQYF	TGTGCCAGCAGCCTCCCCAAGGAGACCCAGTACTTC
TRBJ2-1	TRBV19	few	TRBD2	CASGQGTRGNEQFF	TGTGCCAGTGGGCAAGGGACTAGAGGCAATGAGCAGTTCTTC
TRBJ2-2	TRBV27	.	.	CATIPGGANTGELFF	TGTGCCACCATCCCCGGCGGCGCGAACACCGGGGAGCTGTTTTTT
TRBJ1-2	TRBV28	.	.	CASSPRNYGYTF	TGTGCCAGCAGTCCAAGGAACTATGGCTACACCTTC
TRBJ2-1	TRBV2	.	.	CASMQGISNEQFF	TGTGCCAGCATGCAGGGGATCAGCAATGAGCAGTTCTTC
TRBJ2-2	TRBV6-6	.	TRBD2	CASIRRLAGGPLNTGELFF	TGTGCCAGCATTCGTAGACTAGCGGGAGGCCCGTTGAACACCGGGGAGCTGTTTTTT
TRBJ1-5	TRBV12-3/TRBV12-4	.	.	CASSPTGNQPQHF	TGTGCCAGCAGTCCGACAGGCAATCAGCCCCAGCATTTT
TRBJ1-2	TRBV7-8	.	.	CASSLGRNPFGYTF	TGTGCCAGCAGCTTAGGAAGGAATCCCTTCGGCTACACCTTC
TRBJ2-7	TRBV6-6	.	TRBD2	CASRSTSGRYEQYF	TGTGCCAGCAGATCTACTAGCGGGAGGTACGAGCAGTACTTC
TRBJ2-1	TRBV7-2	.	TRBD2	CASSFRFTGGPYNEQFF	TGTGCCAGCAGCTTTCGTTTCACGGGAGGGCCCTACAATGAGCAGTTCTTC
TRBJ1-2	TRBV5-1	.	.	CASSPEEGRGYTF	TGCGCCAGCAGCCCGGAGGAGGGTCGGGGCTACACCTTC
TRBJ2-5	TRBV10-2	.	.	CASSEEGRETQYF	TGCGCCAGCAGTGAGGAAGGTCGAGAGACCCAGTACTTC
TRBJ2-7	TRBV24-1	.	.	CATSDPSTKQYF	TGTGCCACCAGTGACCCCTCAACCAAGCAGTACTTC
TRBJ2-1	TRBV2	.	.	CASGRESSYNEQFF	TGTGCCAGCGGACGGGAGTCTAGTTACAATGAGCAGTTCTTC
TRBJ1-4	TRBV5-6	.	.	CASSASLKEEFNEKLFF	TGTGCCAGCAGCGCCAGCTTGAAGGAGGAATTTAATGAAAAACTGTTTTTT
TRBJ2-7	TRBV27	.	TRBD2	CASTVRLAGAYEQYF	TGTGCCAGCACCGTGAGGCTAGCGGGAGCCTACGAGCAGTACTTC